This T cell receptor beta chain was identified in a study of identical twins. One entry per CDR3 protein, called by TCRdb with MiXCR from the 5' RACE reads. The repertoire includes around 280,000 distinct CDR3 sequences, roughly 8.6% of them detected once, and roughly 2.1% sits in the top ten. In its sample, this clonotype was seen many times. Healthy Caucasians made up all donors. Trimming at V came to 5 bases and at J to 7 bases, leaving 5 bases not matched to a gene. This CDR3 spans 13 amino acids. The data also belong to a second study, concerning yellow fever vaccine responses in identical twins.

This TCR was sampled from a woman under 30 in good health. This chain uses TRBV12-3 or TRBV12-4 with TRBJ1-5; 7 nucleotides line up with TRBD1. The sequencing input was memory (CD45RO+) T cells sorted from blood. DNA of the CDR3: TGTGCCAGCAGTCCGACAGGGTGGCAGCCCCAGCATTTT. Amino acid sequence: CASSPTGWQPQHF.